Shown below are 22 T cell receptor beta chains from a single sample sequenced in a study of blood T cell repertoires in COVID-19. Profiled with immunoSEQ multiplex PCR; TCRdb holds only in-frame clones, not every one. This sample has about 140,000 clones, with over 70% found just once. Sequenced sample: peripheral blood. Receptors were obtained from an older man who had recovered from COVID-19.

This clone was counted only a few times. This chain connects TRBV7-2 to TRBJ2-3; 8 bases line up with TRBD2. The CDR3 consists of 17 residues. The ends lost 4 bases at V and 5 bases at J; junction bases unmatched: 14. Per the germline V gene, CDR1 is SGHTA and CDR2 is FQGNSA. In nucleotides, the CDR3 is TGTGCCAGCAGCTCCCTCCAGGCGGGACTAGGGGGAGATACGCAGTATTTT. This encodes CASSSLQAGLGGDTQYF.

The genes are TRBV29-1 and TRBJ1-2; 7 bases agree with TRBD1. Germline lookup yields CDR1 SQVTM and CDR2 ANQGSEA. J gave up 5 bases and V 6 bases, and 6 bases lay outside the gene matches. This CDR3 spans 12 amino acids. The CDR3 DNA sequence: TGCAGCGTCCCCAGACAGGGTTATGGCTACACCTTC. As protein: CSVPRQGYGYTF.

In DNA, the CDR3 is TGTGCCAGCAGTGAAAGGGACAGGGCTGAAGCTTTCTTT. Translation gives CASSERDRAEAFF. The chain carries TRBV6-1 and TRBJ1-1; 9 positions match TRBD1. CDR3 length equals 13 residues. V shed 2 bases, J shed 6 bases, and the junction held 1 base outside the gene matches. Germline CDR1 MNHNS, CDR2 SASEGT.

The chain carries TRBV5-1 and TRBJ2-1; D is ambiguous. The CDR3 sequence is 15 residues long. Germline CDR1 is SGHRS and CDR2 is YFSETQ. Trimming stripped 0 bases from V and 10 bases from J, with 17 bases between. Here the CDR3 reads CASSLVPFPDGEQFF. The CDR3 coding sequence is TGCGCCAGCAGCTTGGTCCCCTTTCCAGACGGGGAGCAGTTCTTC. Looking up the rest from reference TRBV5-1 and TRBJ2-1 gives the full variable domain: KAGVTQTPRYLIKTRGQQVTLSCSPISGHRSVSWYQQTPGQGLQFLFEYFSETQRNKGNFPGRFSGRQFSNSRSEMNVSTLELGDSALYLCASSLVPFPDGEQFFGPGTRLTVL.

The V and J genes are TRBV29-1 and TRBJ2-2; possibly TRBD1 for D (6 bases). CDR3 length: 17 residues. Per the germline V gene, CDR1 is SQVTM and CDR2 is ANQGSEA. V was pared by 3 bases and J by 6 bases, with 23 bases between. For the CDR3, the DNA is TGCAGCGTTGATATTAATAGGGCAGGGGACGGATCCGGGGAGCTGTTTTTT. It codes for CSVDINRAGDGSGELFF.

This clone occurred once. The genes are TRBV9 and TRBJ1-4; 9 nucleotides line up with TRBD1. The germline gives CDR1 SGDLS, CDR2 YYNGEE. The J segment lost 2 bases and the V segment lost 3 bases, leaving 5 bases of the junction unmatched. This CDR3 has 16 amino acids. CDR3 sequence: CASSGGQGPTNEKLFF. In nucleotides, the CDR3 is TGTGCCAGCAGCGGCGGACAGGGGCCGACTAATGAAAAACTGTTTTTT.

V usage is TRBV11-3 and J usage is TRBJ2-5; D is perhaps TRBD1 (5 bases). Germline V CDR1 and CDR2: SGHNT, YENEEA. V was cut by 4 bases and J by 5 bases, with 11 bases left in between. This CDR3 is 13 amino acids long. In DNA form, the CDR3 reads TGTGCCAGCAGCTCTGACAGTTGGGAGACCCAGTACTTC. This codes for CASSSDSWETQYF.

This rearrangement joins TRBV19 to TRBJ2-2; 7 nucleotides agree with TRBD1. Trimming removed 7 bases from V and 5 bases from J; junction bases left unmatched: 10. This CDR3 is 15 amino acids long. Looked up from germline, CDR1 is LNHDA and CDR2 is SQIVND (reference sequence). The CDR3 DNA sequence: TGTGCCAGTACCCCTCTCTACAGGGGAACCGGGGAGCTGTTTTTT. This codes for CASTPLYRGTGELFF.

The chain joins TRBV2 to TRBJ2-1, with a weak D call TRBD2 (5 bases). Germline values: CDR1 SNHLY, CDR2 FYNNEI. The length of the CDR3 is 14 residues. Trimming stripped 4 bases from V and 8 bases from J, with 15 bases between. The CDR3 sequence is CASSAGPARDEQFF. CDR3 DNA: TGTGCCAGCAGTGCAGGCCCTGCGAGGGATGAGCAGTTCTTC.

This clone was observed many times. The V and J genes are TRBV19 and TRBJ2-6; TRBD1 aligns across 9 bases. The junction had 19 bases not matched to a gene; V was cut back by 5 bases and J by 2 bases. Germline V gene lookup returns CDR1 LNHDA and CDR2 SQIVND (reference sequence). The CDR3 loop spans 21 amino acids. The CDR3 region has the DNA TGTGCCAGTAGTCCTAGGACAGGGGCTACCACAATCCCCCCTGGGGCCAACGTCCTGACTTTC. As protein: CASSPRTGATTIPPGANVLTF.

The gene calls are TRBV15 and TRBJ1-2; TRBD1 might be the D (6 bases). Trimming left V 0 bases short and J 7 bases short, with 18 bases between. From germline, CDR1 is LNHNV and CDR2 YYDKDF (reference sequence). This CDR3 region has 16 residues. CDR3 nucleotides: TGTGCCACCAGCAGAGATCTCTGGGCACAGGGAGCTGGCTACACCTTC. The encoded protein is CATSRDLWAQGAGYTF.

This clone appeared once. The chain couples TRBV2 to TRBJ2-7; 8 bases agree with TRBD1. Germline loops: CDR1 SNHLY, CDR2 FYNNEI. The ends lost 4 bases at V and 5 bases at J; junction bases unmatched: 7. The length of the CDR3 is 14 residues. The chain's CDR3 is CASSVLSGGDEQYF. As DNA, the CDR3 is TGTGCCAGCAGTGTTCTGTCAGGGGGCGACGAGCAGTACTTC.

This chain uses TRBV7-2 with TRBJ2-1; a weak D match, TRBD2 (6 bases). Germline V gene sequence: CDR1 SGHTA, CDR2 FQGNSA. Deletions cut 8 bases from V and 4 bases from J, with 12 bases between. The CDR3 runs 13 residues. The CDR3 loop reads CASGWRGYNEQFF. The DNA of the CDR3 is TGTGCCAGCGGTTGGCGGGGATACAATGAGCAGTTCTTC. The variable domain in full, with the rest retrieved from reference TRBV7-2 and TRBJ2-1, is GAGVSQSPSNKVTEKGKDVELRCDPISGHTALYWYRQSLGQGLEFLIYFQGNSAPDKSGLPSDRFSAERTGGSVSTLTIQRTQQEDSAVYLCASGWRGYNEQFFGPGTRLTVL.

V gene TRBV5-1 combines with J gene TRBJ2-7, with TRBD1 matching 8 bases. The trim removed 3 bases at V and 5 bases at J, leaving 4 bases unmatched. This CDR3 contains 13 residues. Per the germline V gene, CDR1 is SGHRS and CDR2 is YFSETQ. In DNA, the CDR3 is TGCGCCAGCAGCTCGCCAGGGGGCCACGAGCAGTACTTC. It yields the protein CASSSPGGHEQYF.

This chain connects TRBV4-3 to TRBJ2-7; 8 nucleotides align to TRBD2. The CDR3 totals 16 residues. Germline V lookup: CDR1 LGHNA, CDR2 YSLEER. The V segment lost 0 bases and the J segment 2 bases; nucleotides outside the gene matches: 6. The CDR3 DNA is TGCGCCAGCAGCCAAGATCACGGGAGGGGACCCTACGAGCAGTACTTC. Its protein product is CASSQDHGRGPYEQYF.

The chain recombines TRBV28 with TRBJ1-2; maybe TRBD1 (5 bases). Germline-derived CDR1 and CDR2 are MDHEN and SYDVKM. The V gene lost 5 bases and the J gene lost 1 base, with 14 bases spanning the gap. The CDR3 totals 15 residues. CDR3 sequence (DNA): TGTGCCAGCAGTCAATCAGGGCTTAGTAACTATGGCTACACCTTC. This codes for CASSQSGLSNYGYTF.

CDR3 sequence (DNA): TGTGCCAGCAGCTTAGTGTACAGGGAAACAGCTAACTATGGCTACACCTTC. As protein: CASSLVYRETANYGYTF. The chain employs TRBV7-9 and TRBJ1-2, with a weak D call TRBD1 (6 bases). Looked up from germline, CDR1 is SEHNR and CDR2 is FQNEAQ (reference sequence). The CDR3 runs to 17 residues. Trimming cost V 1 base and J 0 bases, with 15 bases left between them.

V is TRBV4-3 and J is TRBJ2-7; 9 bases fit TRBD1. Germline assignment: CDR1 LGHNA and CDR2 YSLEER. The CDR3 is made up of 15 amino acids. V dropped 4 bases and J dropped 0; count of bases not matched to a gene: 4. The CDR3 DNA follows: TGCGCCAGCAGCCCCGGGACAGGGAGCTCCTACGAGCAGTACTTC. It encodes CASSPGTGSSYEQYF.

This chain joins TRBV27 and TRBJ2-7, with 7 bases fitting TRBD1. CDR1 and CDR2 from the germline V gene are MNHEY and SMNVEV (reference sequence). Trimming took 6 bases from V and 6 from J; bases not matched to a gene: 11. The CDR3 is made up of 14 amino acids. Here the CDR3 reads CASRPGQKSGEQYF. CDR3 in DNA: TGTGCCAGCAGACCGGGACAGAAAAGTGGCGAGCAGTACTTC.

About this clone itself: A much bigger clone sits one base away, suggesting this may be a read error. This chain links TRBV13 with TRBJ1-1; the match to TRBD1 covers 7 bases. V shed 5 bases, J shed 7 bases, and the junction held 4 bases outside the gene matches. The CDR3 is 12 residues long. CDR1 and CDR2 (germline): PRHDT, FYEKMQ (reference sequence). The CDR3 sequence: CASSRDRVEAFF. Written as DNA, the CDR3 is TGTGCCAGCAGCCGAGACAGGGTTGAAGCTTTCTTT.

The CDR3 sequence: CSARTSGSGEQFF. The CDR3 nucleotides are TGCAGCGCCCGCACTAGCGGGAGTGGTGAGCAGTTCTTC. The chain joins TRBV29-1 to TRBJ2-1; 11 nucleotides match TRBD2. CDR1 is SQVTM, CDR2 ANQGSEA, per germline. CDR3 length equals 13 residues. V trimming: 7 bases; J trimming: 9 bases; junction bases outside the gene matches: 8.

The V call is TRBV5-1, the J call TRBJ2-5; tentative D call: TRBD1 (6 bases). Germline V gene data show CDR1 as SGHRS and CDR2 as YFSETQ. V was shortened by 6 bases and J by 4 bases, with 10 bases between the two germline ends. The CDR3 runs to 12 residues. As DNA, the CDR3 is TGCGCCAGCAACCTAGGGGGAGAGACCCAGTACTTC. Its protein is CASNLGGETQYF.